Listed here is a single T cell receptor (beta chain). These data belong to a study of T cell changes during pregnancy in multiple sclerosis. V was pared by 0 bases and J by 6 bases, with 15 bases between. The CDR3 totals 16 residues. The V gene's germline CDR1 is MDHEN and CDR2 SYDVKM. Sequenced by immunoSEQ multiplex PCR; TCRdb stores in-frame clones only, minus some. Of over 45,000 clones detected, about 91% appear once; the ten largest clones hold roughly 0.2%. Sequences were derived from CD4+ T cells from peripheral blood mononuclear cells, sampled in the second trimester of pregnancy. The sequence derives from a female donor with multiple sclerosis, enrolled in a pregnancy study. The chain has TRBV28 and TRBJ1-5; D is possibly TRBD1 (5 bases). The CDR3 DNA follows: TGTGCCAGCAGTTTATGGGGGCAGGGCACGAGTCAGCCCCAGCATTTT. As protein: CASSLWGQGTSQPQHF.